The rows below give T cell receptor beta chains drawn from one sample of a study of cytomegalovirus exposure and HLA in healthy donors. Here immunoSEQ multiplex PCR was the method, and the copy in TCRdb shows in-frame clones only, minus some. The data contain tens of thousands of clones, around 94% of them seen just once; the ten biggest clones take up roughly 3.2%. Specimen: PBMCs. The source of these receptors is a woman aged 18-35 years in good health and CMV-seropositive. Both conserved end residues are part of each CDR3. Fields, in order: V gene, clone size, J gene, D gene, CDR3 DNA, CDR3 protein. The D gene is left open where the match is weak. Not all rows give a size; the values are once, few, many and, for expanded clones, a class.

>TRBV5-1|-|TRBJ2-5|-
TGCGCCAGCAGCTTTCCCGGGGAGACCCAGTACTTC
CASSFPGETQYF
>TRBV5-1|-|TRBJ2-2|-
TGCGCCAGCAGCCCGGGACACTTAGTTAACACCGGGGAGCTGTTTTTT
CASSPGHLVNTGELFF
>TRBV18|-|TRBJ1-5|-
TGTGCCAGCTCACTACTCCGAGATCAGCCCCAGCATTTT
CASSLLRDQPQHF
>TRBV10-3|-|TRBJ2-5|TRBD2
TGTGCCATCAGTGAGTCACTGCGGGAGCAAGAGACCCAGTACTTC
CAISESLREQETQYF
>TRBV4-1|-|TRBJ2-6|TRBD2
TGCGCCAGCAGCGCACTAGCGGGACTTACTGGGGCCAACGTCCTGACTTTC
CASSALAGLTGANVLTF
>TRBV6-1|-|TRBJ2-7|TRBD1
TGTGCCAGCAGTGAATTGCAGGGGGAAATCTACTACTACTACTACGAGCAGTACTTC
CASSELQGEIYYYYYEQYF
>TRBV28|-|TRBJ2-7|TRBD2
TGTGCCAGCAGTTTGCCCTTAGCGGGAGGCTCCAGCGAGCAGTACTTC
CASSLPLAGGSSEQYF
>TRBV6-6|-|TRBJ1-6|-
TGTGCCAGCAGTTACAGTCTTAAGGGGGATTCACCCCTCCACTTT
CASSYSLKGDSPLHF
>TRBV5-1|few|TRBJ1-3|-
TGCGCCAGCAGCTTGGAGGTAGGAGGCTCGGGAAACACCATATATTTT
CASSLEVGGSGNTIYF
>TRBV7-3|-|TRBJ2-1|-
TGTGCCAGCAGCCGAGGCGGGAACCTCAATGAGCAGTTCTTC
CASSRGGNLNEQFF
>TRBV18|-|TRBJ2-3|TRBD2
TGTGCCAGCTCACCACTAGGGACTACCACAGATACGCAGTATTTT
CASSPLGTTTDTQYF
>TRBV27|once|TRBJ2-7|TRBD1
TGTGCCAGCAGTCCAACTACGGAGACAGGGTGGGTTTACGAGCAGTACTTC
CASSPTTETGWVYEQYF
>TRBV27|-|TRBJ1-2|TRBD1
TGTGCCAGCAGTTTATTCGGGACAGCTAAATCGAAAGATGGCTACACCTTC
CASSLFGTAKSKDGYTF
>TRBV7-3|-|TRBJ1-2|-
TGTGCCAGCAGCGCCGGCACGGGGGATAGCTATGGCTACACCTTC
CASSAGTGDSYGYTF
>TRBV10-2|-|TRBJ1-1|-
TGCGCCAGCAGACCAGCGGGGGGCGGGAACACTGAAGCTTTCTTT
CASRPAGGGNTEAFF
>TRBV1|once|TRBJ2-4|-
TGCACCAGCAGCCTAGGAAAGGCGGTCGGCAAAAACATTCAGTACTTC
CTSSLGKAVGKNIQYF
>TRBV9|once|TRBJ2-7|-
TGTGCCAGCAGCGTAGGCGGGGCCGGTGTGCAGTACTTC
CASSVGGAGVQYF
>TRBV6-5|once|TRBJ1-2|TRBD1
TGTGCCAGCAGTTCCCGACAGGGGGGCGGCTACACCTTC
CASSSRQGGGYTF
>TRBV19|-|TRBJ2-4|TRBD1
TGTGCCAGTAGTATTGGAAACAGGGGGCACTTGGCCAAAAACATTCAGTACTTC
CASSIGNRGHLAKNIQYF
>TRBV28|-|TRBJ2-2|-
TGTGCCAGCAGGCTATACACCGGGGAGCTGTTTTTT
CASRLYTGELFF
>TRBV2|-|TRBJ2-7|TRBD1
TGTGCCAGCAGTGAGGGACAGGGGCTCCTCTCGGAGCAGTACTTC
CASSEGQGLLSEQYF
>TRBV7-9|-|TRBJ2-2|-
TGTGCCAGCAGCTCCACTAGCCCCACTTACACCGGGGAGCTGTTTTTT
CASSSTSPTYTGELFF
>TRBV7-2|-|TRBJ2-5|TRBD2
TGTGCCAGCAGCCATAGCGGGAGGGGAGAGACCCAGTACTTC
CASSHSGRGETQYF
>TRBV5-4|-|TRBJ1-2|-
TGTGCCAGCAGCTTGGGGATAAGACAGACGCAGAATGGCTACACCTTC
CASSLGIRQTQNGYTF
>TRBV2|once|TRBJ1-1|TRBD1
TGTGCCAGCAGTGAAGTATGGGACAGCACTGAAGCTTTCTTT
CASSEVWDSTEAFF
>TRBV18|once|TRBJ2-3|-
TGTGCCAGCTCACCGAATGTCGGGGGCACAGATACGCAGTATTTT
CASSPNVGGTDTQYF
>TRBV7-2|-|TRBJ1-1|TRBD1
TGTGCCAGCAGTAGCCGGACAGGGGATTACGAAGCTTTCTTT
CASSSRTGDYEAFF
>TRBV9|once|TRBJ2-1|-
TGTGCCAGCAGCGTAGGTGGCTTCTCCTACAATGAGCAGTTCTTC
CASSVGGFSYNEQFF
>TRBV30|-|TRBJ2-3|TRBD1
TGTGCCTGGAGTGTTGGGACAGGGGCGGATACGCAGTATTTT
CAWSVGTGADTQYF
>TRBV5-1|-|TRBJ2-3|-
TGCGCCAGCAGCTTGGCAGGGTTGGAAGATACGCAGTATTTT
CASSLAGLEDTQYF
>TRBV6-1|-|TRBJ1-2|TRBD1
TGTGCCAGCAGCCGGACAGGGAATGGCTACACCTTC
CASSRTGNGYTF
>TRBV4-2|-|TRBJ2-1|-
TGTGCCAGCAGCCAAGGGCAGGGGCTCCACAATGAGCAGTTCTTC
CASSQGQGLHNEQFF